The 14 T cell receptor beta chains below were found in one sample sequenced in a study of vaccination and CD4 T cells after COVID-19. These receptors have no known antigen. Treatment reported: roughly 11-day PBMC culture with coronavirus spike peptide pools or control peptides (ViraFEST assay). The Oncomine TCR Beta short-read assay sequenced DNA from cultured CD4+ T cells. TCRdb reanalysed the PCR reads using MiXCR and keeps one entry per CDR3 protein. The table lists under 15,000 distinct CDR3 sequences, 30% to 50% of them singletons. The sample comprised CD4+ T cells from blood, cultured in vitro. The receptor set was obtained from a human donor who had recovered from COVID-19.

In regard to this clonotype: At one of its ends the junction is not consistent with the germline gene, which may arise from a read error. The V call is TRBV10-3, the J call TRBJ1-2, with a possible D match to TRBD1 (5 bases). Germline CDR1 is ENHRY and CDR2 is SYGVKD. The CDR3 length is 15 residues. Here the CDR3 DNA reads TGTGCCGTCAGTGTAGACAGCTATACGTCTTATGGCTACACCTTC. Protein sequence: CAVSVDSYTSYGYTF.

This clonotype has just a few counts. The V gene is TRBV12-3 or TRBV12-4, the J gene TRBJ1-5; possibly TRBD1 for D (5 bases). CDR3 length equals 12 residues. V gave up 6 bases and J gave up 10 bases, with 13 bases separating them. The DNA of the CDR3 is TGTGCCAGCAGGGACGGGCAGGGTCCCCAGCATTTT. Translated, it gives CASRDGQGPQHF.

This clonotype was seen more than once but under ten times. The chain uses TRBV2 and TRBJ1-2, with D perhaps TRBD1 (6 bases). Germline CDR1 and CDR2: SNHLY and FYNNEI. The CDR3 loop spans 13 amino acids. Trimming pared 5 bases from V and 9 bases from J, leaving 16 bases between. CDR3 amino acids: CASSPGPRGRYTF. The CDR3 DNA is TGTGCCAGCAGTCCGGGCCCCCGGGGGCGCTACACCTTC.

The J gene is TRBJ2-7, the V gene TRBV15, with D perhaps matching TRBD1 (6 bases). Germline values: CDR1 LNHNV, CDR2 YYDKDF (reference sequence). V dropped 8 bases and J dropped 0 bases, with 14 bases sitting between them. This CDR3 spans 14 amino acids. Here the CDR3 DNA reads TGTGCCACCGCTGCAGGGGACAACTCCTACGAGCAGTACTTC. Translated: CATAAGDNSYEQYF.

This clonotype has only one observation. The chain employs TRBV11-2 and TRBJ1-6; no clear D gene. There are 16 residues in the CDR3. Germline-derived CDR1 and CDR2 are SGHAT and FQNNGV. Trimming removed 1 base at V and 4 bases at J, with 11 bases between. The CDR3, as DNA: TGTGCCAGCAGCTTAGGGTGGGCAGGATATAATTCACCCCTCCACTTT. Translated, it gives CASSLGWAGYNSPLHF. The full variable domain, with the rest looked up from reference TRBV11-2 and TRBJ1-6, is EAGVAQSPRYKIIEKRQSVAFWCNPISGHATLYWYQQILGQGPKLLIQFQNNGVVDDSQLPKDRFSAERLKGVDSTLKIQPAKLEDSAVYLCASSLGWAGYNSPLHFGNGTRLTVT.

This clonotype was recorded a few times. The chain couples TRBV7-2 to TRBJ1-2; a possible D gene is TRBD1 (5 bases). Looked up from germline, CDR1 is SGHTA and CDR2 is FQGNSA. V lost 1 base and J 7 bases, leaving 13 bases between the germline ends. This CDR3 has 14 amino acids. CDR3 nucleotides: TGTGCCAGCAGCTTAGAAATAGGGGTGGGTGGCTACACCTTC. It codes for CASSLEIGVGGYTF.

This clonotype was observed a few times. This CDR3 is CASRSGTGPYGYTF. The CDR3 DNA follows: TGTGCCAGCAGATCCGGGACAGGACCTTATGGCTACACCTTC. The chain uses TRBV6-1 and TRBJ1-2; TRBD1 matches 8 bases. V dropped 6 bases and J dropped 5; count of bases not matched to a gene: 8. The CDR3 has 14 residues. CDR1 is MNHNS, CDR2 SASEGT, per germline.

The rearrangement links TRBV2 to TRBJ1-6; D call uncertain. CDR1 SNHLY and CDR2 FYNNEI come from the germline V gene. The CDR3 consists of 16 residues. V lost 5 bases and J lost 5, with 16 bases in between. CDR3 in DNA: TGTGCCAGCAGTAGCCGTCGTCATCTGGATAATTCACCCCTCCACTTT. Translation gives CASSSRRHLDNSPLHF.

This chain links TRBV7-2 with TRBJ2-7; no firm D call. Germline V gene lookup returns CDR1 SGHTA and CDR2 FQGNSA. Deletions cut 3 bases from V and 2 bases from J, with 8 bases between. The CDR3 runs to 13 residues. For the CDR3, the DNA is TGTGCCAGCAGCTTGGCTACCACCTACGAGCAGTACTTC. As protein: CASSLATTYEQYF.

Written as DNA, the CDR3 is TGTGCCAGCAGCTTGGACAGGGGGTCCACCGGGGAGCTGTTTTTT. It is translated as CASSLDRGSTGELFF. The chain links TRBV7-9 to TRBJ2-2; the match to TRBD1 covers 10 bases. V gave up 3 bases and J gave up 4 bases; unmatched junction bases: 2. Germline V gene sequence: CDR1 SEHNR, CDR2 FQNEAQ (reference sequence). The CDR3 runs to 15 residues. The entire variable domain, with the rest obtained from reference TRBV7-9 and TRBJ2-2, is as follows: DTGVSQNPRHKITKRGQNVTFRCDPISEHNRLYWYRQTLGQGPEFLTYFQNEAQLEKSRLLSDRFSAERPKGSFSTLEIQRTEQGDSAMYLCASSLDRGSTGELFFGEGSRLTVL.

V and J are TRBV6-1 and TRBJ2-7; 9 positions match TRBD1. In germline, CDR1 is MNHNS, CDR2 SASEGT. Germline trimming cut 5 bases from V and 5 bases from J; bases unmatched to any gene: 13. This CDR3 contains 16 residues. The CDR3 reads CASSRNRDRVANEQYF. The DNA for the CDR3 is TGTGCCAGCAGTCGAAACCGGGACAGGGTAGCAAACGAGCAGTACTTC.

The J gene is TRBJ2-2, the V gene TRBV19; D is perhaps TRBD2 (5 bases). Germline CDR1 LNHDA, CDR2 SQIVND (reference sequence). V lost 7 bases and J 8 bases, leaving 17 bases between the germline ends. The CDR3 runs to 14 residues. The CDR3 here is CASIAQSSLGELFF. The CDR3 DNA is TGTGCCAGTATAGCGCAATCCTCGTTAGGGGAGCTGTTTTTT.

This clonotype was seen only a few times. The genes are TRBV28 and TRBJ1-5; 7 nucleotides align to TRBD1. From germline, CDR1 is MDHEN and CDR2 SYDVKM. Germline trimming cut 2 bases from V and 6 bases from J; bases unmatched to any gene: 13. The CDR3 spans 17 residues. CDR3 DNA sequence: TGTGCCAGCAGTTTACTGCCCGGGACAGCTTTTTCTCAGCCCCAGCATTTT. Encoded protein: CASSLLPGTAFSQPQHF. Full variable domain (outside the CDR3, taken from reference TRBV28 and TRBJ1-5): DVKVTQSSRYLVKRTGEKVFLECVQDMDHENMFWYRQDPGLGLRLIYFSYDVKMKEKGDIPEGYSVSREKKERFSLILESASTNQTSMYLCASSLLPGTAFSQPQHFGDGTRLSIL.

This clonotype occurred a few times. The genes are TRBV7-9 and TRBJ2-5; TRBD1 matches at 11 bases. The CDR3 is 15 amino acids. V was clipped by 4 bases and J by 3 bases; unmatched bases: 4. CDR1 is SEHNR, CDR2 FQNEAQ, per germline (reference sequence). The CDR3: CASSSGQGEEETQYF. The CDR3 DNA sequence: TGTGCCAGCAGCTCGGGACAGGGGGAGGAAGAGACCCAGTACTTC.